A selection of T cell receptor beta chains follows, all from one sample in a study of T-cell reconstitution after alpha-beta-depleted transplantation in children. TCRdb fed the PCR reads into MiXCR, producing one record per CDR3 protein. Among roughly 500,000 distinct CDR3 sequences listed, around a third were seen once. Source: PBMCs from the stem cell graft donor, taken from the stem cell graft. The receptors derive from a human donor who donated a stem cell graft to a child with aplastic anemia. The CDR3 runs from the conserved cysteine through the conserved F or W. Fields, in order: J gene, V gene, CDR3 protein.

TRBJ1-2 TRBV2 CASTGTTYGYTF
TRBJ2-7 TRBV20-1 CSAPVVAGTYEQYF
TRBJ1-5 TRBV29-1 CSVVGGFNQPQHF
TRBJ2-3 TRBV10-3 CASGTAGGPGDTQYF
TRBJ2-1 TRBV25-1 CASSGSQDFSGTLLGLAGEQFF
TRBJ2-3 TRBV6-1 CASTQTRATDTQYF
TRBJ2-5 TRBV5-4 CASSTVVGETQYF
TRBJ1-2 TRBV6-1 CASSRTVTNYGYTF
TRBJ2-7 TRBV20-1 CSAGRDGHYEQYF
TRBJ1-1 TRBV19 CASSAPGQVNTEAFF
TRBJ2-1 TRBV6-5 CASSYSGAGHGEQFF
TRBJ1-5 TRBV28 CASRVSQGLNQPQHF
TRBJ1-3 TRBV15 CATSRDVTSGNTIYF
TRBJ2-1 TRBV29-1 CSVELAFYNEQFF
TRBJ1-1 TRBV25-1 CASIGTEAFF
TRBJ2-1 TRBV30 CAWSLISDNEQFF
TRBJ2-1 TRBV10-2 CASSEPASGPYNEQFF
TRBJ2-5 TRBV7-8 CASSLRPTGRAEETQYF
TRBJ1-5 TRBV16 CASSHRLQGIQPQHF
TRBJ2-2 TRBV11-2 CASSSGTSGANTGELFF
TRBJ1-1 TRBV12-3/TRBV12-4 CASSNHSGNTEAFF
TRBJ2-1 TRBV4-3 CASSQELIRREVPTYNEQFF